Below, 24 T cell receptor beta chains from the same sample are listed, as sequenced in a study of primary melanoma T cells and metastatic recurrence. Libraries were prepared by immunoSEQ multiplex PCR; TCRdb keeps only in-frame clonotypes and omits some of them. Of approximately 150 clones in the sample, over 75% were seen once. The sample consisted of melanoma tumor tissue. The source of these receptors is a human donor with melanoma.

V usage is TRBV11-3 and J usage is TRBJ1-3; no definite D call. With 8 bases removed from V and 1 base from J, the gap between germline ends came to 15 bases. This CDR3 is 15 amino acids long. Per the germline V gene, CDR1 is SGHNT and CDR2 is YENEEA. As DNA, the CDR3 is TGTGCCAGCTCTAATATCGGTTTTTCTGGAAACACCATATATTTT. This sequence encodes CASSNIGFSGNTIYF.

The V and J genes are TRBV29-1 and TRBJ2-1, with 15 bases lining up with TRBD2. With V trimmed by 5 bases and J by 9 bases, 8 bases remained unmatched. The CDR3 covers 15 residues. Germline loops: CDR1 SQVTM, CDR2 ANQGSEA. CDR3 sequence: CSVPHWTSGRGEQFF. CDR3 DNA: TGCAGCGTTCCCCACTGGACTAGCGGGAGGGGTGAGCAGTTCTTC.

This chain joins TRBV19 and TRBJ2-7; D is possibly TRBD1 or TRBD2 (6 bases each). The CDR3 runs 14 residues. Germline CDR1 and CDR2: LNHDA and SQIVND (reference sequence). V lost 9 bases to trimming and J lost 6 bases, with 21 bases between them. The CDR3 bases are TGTGCCAGCCAAAGTGGGGGGCTTTTGCGCGAGCAGTACTTC. This encodes CASQSGGLLREQYF.

V and J are TRBV10-2 and TRBJ2-7; 9 bases are a match to TRBD1. CDR1 and CDR2 (germline): WSHSY, SAAADI. Germline trimming cut 10 bases from V and 5 bases from J; bases unmatched to any gene: 6. This CDR3 is 12 amino acids long. The CDR3 region is CATNRGRNEQYF. CDR3 nucleotide sequence: TGCGCCACGAACAGGGGGCGAAACGAGCAGTACTTC.

In the case of this clone: An end of the junction does not agree with germline; a read error may underlie this. The V and J genes are TRBV6-8 and TRBJ2-5; D ambiguous. Germline CDR1 reads MNHGY; CDR2 reads SAAAGT. The CDR3 totals 16 residues. The CDR3 nucleotides read TGTGCCAGCAGTGACTCGCTGTGGGGAATGAAAGAGACCCAGTACTTC. Protein: CASSDSLWGMKETQYF.

This clone was recorded only once. The gene calls are TRBV7-6 and TRBJ2-3; 9 nucleotides align to TRBD1. CDR3 length equals 15 residues. The V gene's germline CDR1 is SGHVS and CDR2 FNYEAQ. Losses at the gene ends were 4 bases for V and 5 bases for J; bases not matched to a gene: 7. The CDR3 nucleotides are TGTGCCAGCAGCTCTTACAGGGGGCGGGGAGATACGCAGTATTTT. Its protein is CASSSYRGRGDTQYF.

This clone was found a few times. Compared with germline, one end of the junction differs, possibly owing to a read error. J is TRBJ1-1 and V is TRBV7-7; D possibly corresponds to TRBD1 (6 bases). CDR1 and CDR2 from the germline V gene are SSHAT and FNYEAQ (reference sequence). This CDR3 contains 16 residues. CDR3 bases: TGTGCCAGAAGCTTGGCTCCGGGGGGCGCGGACACTGAAGCTTTCTTT. This sequence encodes CARSLAPGGADTEAFF. Full variable domain (rest looked up from reference TRBV7-7 and TRBJ1-1): GAGVSQSPRYKVTKRGQDVTLRCDPISSHATLYWYQQALGQGPEFLTYFNYEAQPDKSGLPSDRFSAERPEGSISTLTIQRTEQRDSAMYRCARSLAPGGADTEAFFGQGTRLTVV.

The chain uses TRBV5-1 and TRBJ1-3; 8 nucleotides align to TRBD1. This CDR3 spans 16 amino acids. J lost 1 base, V lost 3 bases, and 6 bases had no gene match. Per germline, CDR1 SGHRS and CDR2 YFSETQ. The CDR3 sequence is CASSSAGTGSGNTIYF. The CDR3 nucleotides read TGCGCCAGCAGCTCGGCCGGGACAGGATCTGGAAACACCATATATTTT.

In this sample, this clone turned up once. This chain connects TRBV7-7 to TRBJ2-7, with 9 nucleotides matching TRBD1. The germline CDR1 and CDR2 sequences are SSHAT and FNYEAQ (reference sequence). The trim removed 3 bases at V and 6 bases at J, leaving 6 bases unmatched. The CDR3 runs 14 residues. In DNA, the CDR3 is TGTGCCAGCAGCTTCCCCGGGACAGGGATCGAGCAGTACTTC. Translated: CASSFPGTGIEQYF.

The rearrangement joins TRBV6-8 to TRBJ2-3, with D perhaps matching TRBD1 (5 bases). CDR1 MNHGY and CDR2 SAAAGT come from the germline V gene. V lost 6 bases and J lost 5, with 12 bases in between. The CDR3 length is 13 residues. Here the CDR3 DNA reads TGTGCCAGCAGAAGCGACAGCCTAGATACGCAGTATTTT. It specifies CASRSDSLDTQYF.

V is TRBV9 and J is TRBJ1-5; 9 bases fit TRBD1. V lost 5 bases to trimming and J lost 7 bases; unmatched junction nucleotides: 4. This CDR3 has 13 residues. Per germline, CDR1 SGDLS and CDR2 YYNGEE. CDR3 bases: TGTGCCAGCAGGGGACAGGGCCAACAGCCCCAGCATTTT. Amino acids: CASRGQGQQPQHF.

The chain uses TRBV19 and TRBJ1-1; D gene ambiguous. CDR3 length: 16 residues. Trimming left V 1 base short and J 0 bases short, with 12 bases between. From germline, CDR1 is LNHDA and CDR2 SQIVND (reference sequence). CDR3: CASSIAGSYLNTEAFF. The CDR3 nucleotides are TGTGCCAGTAGTATAGCTGGGAGCTACTTGAACACTGAAGCTTTCTTT.

On this clone: The junction and the germline gene differ at one end; a read error may be behind it. The chain uses TRBV18 and TRBJ1-1; 9 bases are shared with TRBD1. This CDR3 spans 14 amino acids. The germline CDR1 and CDR2 sequences are KGHSH and LQKENI. Here the CDR3 DNA reads TGTGCCAGCTCTAGGACAGGGGTGAATACTGAAGCTTTCTTT. It encodes CASSRTGVNTEAFF.

V gene TRBV30 combines with J gene TRBJ2-7, with 9 bases fitting TRBD1. In germline, CDR1 is GTSNPN, CDR2 SVGIG (reference sequence). The CDR3 is made up of 13 amino acids. Losses at the gene ends were 3 bases for V and 6 bases for J; bases not matched to a gene: 6. This CDR3 is CAWRGTGRREQYF. In DNA, the CDR3 is TGTGCCTGGAGAGGGACAGGGCGTCGCGAGCAGTACTTC.

This chain joins TRBV19 and TRBJ2-1; 10 nucleotides agree with TRBD2. The germline CDR1 and CDR2 sequences are LNHDA and SQIVND (reference sequence). CDR3 length: 15 residues. Trimming removed 7 bases from V and 4 bases from J; junction bases left unmatched: 7. The CDR3 nucleotides are TGTGCCAGTACCCTACTAGCGGGACTTTACAATGAGCAGTTCTTC. Translating it yields CASTLLAGLYNEQFF.

The rearrangement joins TRBV11-3 to TRBJ1-5, with D unclear. Germline CDR1 is SGHNT and CDR2 is YENEEA. Trimming stripped 3 bases from V and 4 bases from J, with 16 bases between. There are 16 residues in the CDR3. The CDR3 here is CASSFTSTGRNQPQHF. CDR3 nucleotides: TGTGCCAGCAGCTTCACCTCAACGGGGAGGAATCAGCCCCAGCATTTT.

This chain connects TRBV28 to TRBJ1-2; possibly TRBD1 for D (5 bases). V dropped 7 bases and J dropped 8 bases, with 14 bases sitting between them. There are 12 residues in the CDR3. The germline gives CDR1 MDHEN, CDR2 SYDVKM. As DNA, the CDR3 is TGTGCCAGCACCACACGGGACGTAGGCTACACCTTC. Amino acid sequence: CASTTRDVGYTF.

The gene calls are TRBV23-1 and TRBJ1-1, with 9 positions matching TRBD1. TRBV23-1 is labeled an ORF, and its function is uncertain. The ends lost 6 bases at V and 4 bases at J; junction bases unmatched: 12. The CDR3 is made up of 16 amino acids. The CDR3 loop reads CASSHDTGTGSTEAFF. DNA of the CDR3: TGCGCCAGCAGCCATGACACCGGGACAGGGAGCACTGAAGCTTTCTTT.

V is TRBV30 and J is TRBJ1-2; no clear D gene. Trimming pared 0 bases from V and 4 bases from J, leaving 9 bases between. This CDR3 spans 13 amino acids. Germline CDR1 GTSNPN, CDR2 SVGIG (reference sequence). The DNA of the CDR3 is TGTGCCTGGAGTGTAGTTTTAAGCTATGGCTACACCTTC. Translated, it gives CAWSVVLSYGYTF.

V is TRBV11-3 and J is TRBJ2-7; no clear D. V lost 5 bases to trimming and J lost 4 bases, with 18 bases between them. Germline CDR1 reads SGHNT; CDR2 reads YENEEA. CDR3 length equals 15 residues. The CDR3 nucleotides read TGTGCCAGCAGCCCTACCGGTGATAGGGAATACGAGCAGTACTTC. Protein: CASSPTGDREYEQYF. The full variable domain, with the rest looked up from reference TRBV11-3 and TRBJ2-7, is EAGVVQSPRYKIIEKKQPVAFWCNPISGHNTLYWYLQNLGQGPELLIRYENEEAVDDSQLPKDRFSAERLKGVDSTLKIQPAELGDSAVYLCASSPTGDREYEQYFGPGTRLTVT.

The chain recombines TRBV23-1 with TRBJ1-2, with D possibly TRBD1 on 6 matching bases. TRBV23-1 falls under the ORF class, with uncertain function. The CDR3 contains 14 residues. The V and J ends lost 6 bases and 8 bases respectively, with 19 bases between them. This CDR3 reads CASSQNRLTGGYTF. CDR3 nucleotides: TGCGCCAGCAGCCAAAATCGTCTGACAGGAGGCTACACCTTC.

The chain employs TRBV23-1 and TRBJ2-1; tentative D call: TRBD2 (7 bases). TRBV23-1 is flagged as an ORF with uncertain function. The CDR3 length is 17 residues. Trimming pared 6 bases from V and 7 bases from J, leaving 25 bases between. The CDR3 spells CASSRSFRGLAENEQFF. CDR3 in DNA: TGCGCCAGCAGCCGAAGCTTCCGGGGGCTAGCGGAAAATGAGCAGTTCTTC.

The genes are TRBV19 and TRBJ1-3; the D is unclear. The CDR3 contains 13 residues. Trimming pared 8 bases from V and 4 bases from J, leaving 12 bases between. From germline, CDR1 is LNHDA and CDR2 SQIVND (reference sequence). CDR3 loop: CASRPASGNTIYF. The DNA for the CDR3 is TGTGCCAGTCGACCCGCGTCGGGAAACACCATATATTTT.

This sequence joins TRBV1 and TRBJ1-6; the table's D call, TRBD1, was not checked against the DNA. TRBV1 is a pseudogene. This CDR3 is 14 amino acids long. The CDR3 region is CASSRQGSKSPLHF. CDR3 sequence (DNA): TGCGCCAGCAGCCGACAGGGTAGCAAGTCACCCCTCCACTTT.